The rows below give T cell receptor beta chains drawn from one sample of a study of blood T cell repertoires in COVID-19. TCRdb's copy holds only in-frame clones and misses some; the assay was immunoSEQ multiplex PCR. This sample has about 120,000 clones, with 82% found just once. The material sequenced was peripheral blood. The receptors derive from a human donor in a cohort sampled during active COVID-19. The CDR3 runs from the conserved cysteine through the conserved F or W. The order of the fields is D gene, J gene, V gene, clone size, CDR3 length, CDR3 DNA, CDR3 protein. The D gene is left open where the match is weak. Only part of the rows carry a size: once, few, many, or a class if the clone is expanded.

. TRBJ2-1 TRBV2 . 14 TGTGCCAGCAGGGGTCCCCCTTCGAGGGATGAGCAGTTCTTC CASRGPPSRDEQFF
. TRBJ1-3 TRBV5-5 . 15 TGTGCCAGCAGCTACGACCTAGTGTCTGGAAACACCATATATTTT CASSYDLVSGNTIYF
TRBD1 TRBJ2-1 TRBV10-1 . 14 TGCGCCAGCAGTTCCTCGGGACAGGGGAATGAGCAGTTCTTC CASSSSGQGNEQFF
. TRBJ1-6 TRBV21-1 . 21 TGTGCCAGCAGCAAAGGGTCAGGGCCCACCAGTATCCTCTCCTATAATTCACCCCTCCACTTT CASSKGSGPTSILSYNSPLHF
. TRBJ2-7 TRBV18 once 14 TGTGCCAGCTCATTCCGGCTACAGAGCTACGAGCAGTACTTC CASSFRLQSYEQYF
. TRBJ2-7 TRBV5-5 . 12 TGTGCCAGCAGCCCCCGCCTAGATGAGCAGTACTTC CASSPRLDEQYF
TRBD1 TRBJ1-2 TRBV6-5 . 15 TGTGCCAGCAGTTACTTCACAGGGGACGACTATGGCTACACCTTC CASSYFTGDDYGYTF
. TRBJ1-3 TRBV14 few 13 TGTGCCAGCAGCCCCCAGGGGGGAAACACCATATATTTT CASSPQGGNTIYF
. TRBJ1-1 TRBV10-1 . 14 TGCGCCAGCAGTTCCGCACAGGGGAACACTGAAGCTTTCTTT CASSSAQGNTEAFF
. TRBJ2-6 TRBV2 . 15 TGTGCCAGCAGTGAAGCACATGCTGGGGCCAACGTCCTGACTTTC CASSEAHAGANVLTF
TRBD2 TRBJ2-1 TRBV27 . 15 TGTGCCAGCAGTCTAGCGGGGGGCCCATACAATGAGCAGTTCTTC CASSLAGGPYNEQFF
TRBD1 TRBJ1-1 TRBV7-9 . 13 TGTGCCAGCAGTGCTCAGGGGGCAGCTGAAGCTTTCTTT CASSAQGAAEAFF
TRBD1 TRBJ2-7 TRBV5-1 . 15 TGCGCCAGCAGCGCAACCGGGACAGCCCAGGGCGAGCAGTACTTC CASSATGTAQGEQYF
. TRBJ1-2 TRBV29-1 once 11 TGCAGCGTTGTACAGCCATATGGCTACACCTTC CSVVQPYGYTF
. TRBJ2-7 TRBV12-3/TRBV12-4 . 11 TGTGCCAGCAGTTTTTCGTACGAGCAGTACTTC CASSFSYEQYF
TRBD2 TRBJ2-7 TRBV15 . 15 TGTGCCACCAGCAGAGAGGCAGTAAGCGGGACCGAGCAGTACTTC CATSREAVSGTEQYF
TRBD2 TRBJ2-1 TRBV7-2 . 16 TGTGCCAGCAGCTTAAACCGGGCGGGGGGAAACAATGAGCAGTTCTTC CASSLNRAGGNNEQFF
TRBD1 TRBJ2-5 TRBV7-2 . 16 TGTGCCAGCAGCTTAAATCCAGGGGGCTACCAAGAGACCCAGTACTTC CASSLNPGGYQETQYF
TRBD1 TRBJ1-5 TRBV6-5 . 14 TGTGCCAGCAGGCGGACAGGGCGGAATCAGCCCCAGCATTTT CASRRTGRNQPQHF
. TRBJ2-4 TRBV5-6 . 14 TGTGCCAGCAGCTTGGATCGGCAGGGCTACATTCAGTACTTC CASSLDRQGYIQYF
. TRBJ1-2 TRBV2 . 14 TGTGCCAGCAGTTACGGACAACTGAACTATGGCTACACCTTC CASSYGQLNYGYTF
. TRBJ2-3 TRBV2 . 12 TGTGCCAGCAGTTCCTTTACAGATACGCAGTATTTT CASSSFTDTQYF
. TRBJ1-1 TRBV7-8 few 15 TGTGCCAGCAGCTTACTAATCCGGGGGAACACTGAAGCTTTCTTT CASSLLIRGNTEAFF
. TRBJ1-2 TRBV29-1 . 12 TGCAGCGTTGGCGGGGGGCCCAGGGGCTACACCTTC CSVGGGPRGYTF
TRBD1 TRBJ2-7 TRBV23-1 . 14 TGCGCCAGCAGTCAAGGACAGGGCCTGTACGAGCAGTACTTC CASSQGQGLYEQYF
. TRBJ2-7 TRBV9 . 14 TGTGCCAGCAGCGTAGGAACAGGGATGGGCGAGCAGTACTTC CASSVGTGMGEQYF
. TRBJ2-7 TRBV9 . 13 TGTGCCAGCAGCGTCGGTTCCCGCGACGAGCAGTACTTC CASSVGSRDEQYF
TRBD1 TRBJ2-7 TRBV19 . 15 TGTGCCAGTAGTCCGACGACAGGGTTCCCCTACGAGCAGTACTTC CASSPTTGFPYEQYF
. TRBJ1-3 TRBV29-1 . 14 TGCAGCGTTGTCCTCCAGGGGCCTGGAAACACCATATATTTT CSVVLQGPGNTIYF
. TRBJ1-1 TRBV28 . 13 TGTGCCAGCAGTTCCGCCGACCGTCTCGGGGCTTTCTTT CASSSADRLGAFF
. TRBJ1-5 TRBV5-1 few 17 TGCGCCAGCAAGATGCAGGGCGAAGGCGGTTGCAATCAGCCCCAGCATTTT CASKMQGEGGCNQPQHF
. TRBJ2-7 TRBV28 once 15 TGTGCCAGCAGCAATGGACAGAAGGGAAACTACGAGCAGTACTTC CASSNGQKGNYEQYF
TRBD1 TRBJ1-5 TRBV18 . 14 TGTGCCAGCTCACCGGGGACAGGATATCAGCCCCAGCATTTT CASSPGTGYQPQHF
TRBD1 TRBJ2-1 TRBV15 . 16 TGTGCCACCAGCAGAATAACAGGGGGCGTACGCAATGAGCAGTTCTTC CATSRITGGVRNEQFF
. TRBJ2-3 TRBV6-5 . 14 TGTGCCAGCAGTTCGCGACTTTCGCCAGATACGCAGTATTTT CASSSRLSPDTQYF
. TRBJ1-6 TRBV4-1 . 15 TGCGCCAGCTCCGCACCCGGGTCCTATAATTCACCCCTCCACTTT CASSAPGSYNSPLHF
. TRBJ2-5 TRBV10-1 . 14 TGCGCCAGCAGTGAGTCGGGGGCTGGGGAGACCCAGTACTTC CASSESGAGETQYF
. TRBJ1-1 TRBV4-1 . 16 TGCGCCAGCAGCCAAGATCCTGACTCCCAGAGCACTGAAGCTTTCTTT CASSQDPDSQSTEAFF
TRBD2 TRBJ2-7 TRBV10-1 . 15 TGCGCCAGCAGTGATCAGGGACTACACGACTACGAGCAGTACTTC CASSDQGLHDYEQYF
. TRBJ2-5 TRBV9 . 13 TGTGCCAGCAGCCCTGAGGGCGGAGAGACCCAGTACTTC CASSPEGGETQYF
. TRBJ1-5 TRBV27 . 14 TGTGCCACATCTCGGGCAGCTAGCGATCAGCCCCAGCATTTT CATSRAASDQPQHF
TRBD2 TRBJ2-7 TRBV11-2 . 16 TGTGCCAGCACCCCACCGACTAGCGGGGAAACCTACGAGCAGTACTTC CASTPPTSGETYEQYF
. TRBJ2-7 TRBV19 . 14 TGTGCCAGTAAGGGGGACGACAGCCCCTACGAGCAGTACTTC CASKGDDSPYEQYF
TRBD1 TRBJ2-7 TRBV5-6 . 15 TGTGCCAGCAGCCGACGAGGGACAGGGGCTTTGGAGCAGTACTTC CASSRRGTGALEQYF
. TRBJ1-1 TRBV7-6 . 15 TGTGCCAGCAGCACCACAGCAGGGGCTGGCACTGAAGCTTTCTTT CASSTTAGAGTEAFF
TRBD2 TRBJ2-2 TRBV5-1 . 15 TGCGCCAGCAGTCGGACTAGCGAGAACACCGGGGAGCTGTTTTTT CASSRTSENTGELFF
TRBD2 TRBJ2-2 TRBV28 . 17 TGTGCCAGCAGTTTATTGCTGGGCGGGGGATACACCGGGGAGCTGTTTTTT CASSLLLGGGYTGELFF
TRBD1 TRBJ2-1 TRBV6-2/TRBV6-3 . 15 TGTGCCAGCAGCCTGGGACAGGGGACCCAGGACTCCCAGTTCTTC CASSLGQGTQDSQFF
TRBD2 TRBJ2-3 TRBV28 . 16 TGTGCCAGCAGTTTATATCCAGCGGGGGGCACAGATACGCAGTATTTT CASSLYPAGGTDTQYF
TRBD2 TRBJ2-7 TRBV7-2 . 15 TGTGCCAGCAGCTTTAGTAGCGGGTCTTCCTACGAGCAGTACTTC CASSFSSGSSYEQYF
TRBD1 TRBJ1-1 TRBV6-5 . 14 TGTGCCAGCAGGAAGGACAGGGGGAACACTGAAGCTTTCTTT CASRKDRGNTEAFF
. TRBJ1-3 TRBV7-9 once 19 TGTGCCAGCAGCTACGGGTCCTCCACCTCAGACCTCTCTGGAAACACCATATATTTT CASSYGSSTSDLSGNTIYF
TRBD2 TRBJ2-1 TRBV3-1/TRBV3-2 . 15 TGTGCCAGCAGCCCTGAACCCGGGGGGGAGAATGAGCAGTTCTTC CASSPEPGGENEQFF
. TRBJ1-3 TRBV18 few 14 TGTGCCAGCTCACCGCAGGGGACTGGAAACACCATATATTTT CASSPQGTGNTIYF